This TCR beta chain was profiled in a study of CD8 T cells in Susac syndrome (dated by TCRdb to about 2019). About the investigation overall: Of the Susac syndrome patients who were sequenced, over five had clinically active disease and roughly 8 were in clinical remission. At blood withdrawal, Susac syndrome patients were therapy-naive, treated with corticosteroids (with IVIg additionally given to some), or treated with IVIg alone. The study used repertoire sequencing to test whether antigen drove CD8+ T cell activation and differentiation in Susac syndrome.

Peripheral blood CD8+ and CD4+ T cells from healthy donors, Susac syndrome patients and multiple sclerosis patients were profiled using high-throughput TCR beta sequencing. Susac syndrome patients met recently defined diagnostic criteria for definite or probable disease. Bulk CD8+ and CD4+ T cells were purified magnetically by negative isolation, whereas CD8+ TEMRA cells were enriched by FACS. Blood was drawn into EDTA tubes, processed within 24 hours, and PBMCs were isolated by density gradient centrifugation. PBMCs intended for TCR sequencing were frozen in liquid nitrogen and were later thawed in a 37 degrees C water bath. The sorted or isolated CD4+, CD8+ and CD8+ TEMRA cells had a purity of 90% or higher. RNA was extracted using the RNeasy kit, and about 0.45 to 1 ug of the RNA was reverse transcribed with random hexamers. The immunoSEQ multiplex PCR assay, which covers 54 Vbeta and 13 Jbeta segments, was used to amplify TCR beta CDR3 regions. PCR amplification bias was corrected by using a synthetic template baseline for primer optimization and computational correction. Per the source publication's procedure: Only productive sequences were kept, with reads annotated to V, D and J genes according to IMGT and analyzed in immunoSEQ Analyzer. Clonality was calculated as one minus the Shannon entropy normalized by log2 of the number of productive unique sequences. Public and private clones were assessed among the 100 most prevalent clones of each patient and control. Clones were defined as Susac-specific when absent from the healthy and MS cohorts, from about 1,100 published viral clones and from other ImmuneACCESS disease sequences. The public reads were reprocessed in TCRdb via fastp at Q25 and MiXCR, keeping in-frame beta chains. Rows are combined by CDR3 protein, so each entry shows the most common genes and DNA. V and J calls and clone size were set by TCRdb, not the authors. A total of about 180,000 distinct CDR3 sequences appear in this sample, approximately 94% of them only once. Roughly 0.12% of the sample comes from the top ten.

Reading the germline V gene gives CDR1 LGHNA and CDR2 YSLEER. Deletion took 0 bases off V and 4 bases off J, with a span of 6 bases between the germline ends. Its CDR3 holds 13 amino acids, cysteine through phenylalanine. The CDR3 DNA has 39 bases and is translated from base 1. Remarks on this clonotype: The antigen it recognizes is unknown. Base qualities are not provided; no much larger clone lies one nucleotide away.

What the authors observed across the whole study: The number of individuals in the TCR sequencing and HLA analysis was acknowledged as relatively small. In patients with Susac syndrome, the CD4+ T cell repertoire showed no detectable clonal expansion.

Recombination joined TRBV4-3 with TRBJ2-5; the D gene remains uncertain. This TCR came from a human donor with Susac syndrome. Sequences were obtained from CD4+ T cells from PBMCs. The CDR3 sequence is CASSQEYRETQYF. The DNA sequence reads TGCGCCAGCAGCCAAGAGTATCGAGAGACCCAGTACTTC.